This passage covers 18 T cell receptor beta chains from one sample sequenced in a study of T cells after yellow fever vaccination. TCRdb used MiXCR to reprocess the 5' RACE reads, holding one entry per CDR3 protein. The data show hundreds of thousands of distinct CDR3 sequences, approximately 13% seen once. The starting material was PBMCs, obtained on the day of the yellow fever booster vaccination. The source of these receptors is a man aged 25-45 years who received the YFV17D yellow fever vaccine.

This chain joins TRBV6-1 and TRBJ2-3; D not resolved. V lost 6 bases and J lost 0, with 7 bases in between. The CDR3 length is 13 residues. Germline-derived CDR1 and CDR2 are MNHNS and SASEGT. CDR3 region: CASRGLSTDTQYF. In DNA form, the CDR3 reads TGTGCCAGCAGGGGATTAAGCACAGATACGCAGTATTTT.

V usage is TRBV29-1 and J usage is TRBJ1-1; unclear D gene. The CDR3 is 11 amino acids. V shed 8 bases and J shed 1 base, with 8 bases lying between them. The germline gives CDR1 SQVTM, CDR2 ANQGSEA. The CDR3 spells CSIRENTEAFF. The CDR3 bases are TGCAGCATCCGGGAGAACACTGAAGCTTTCTTT.

The V gene is TRBV6-2 or TRBV6-3, the J gene TRBJ1-2; D unclear. Trimming took off 8 bases at V and 3 bases at J, with 10 bases between the two ends. Germline CDR1 reads MNHEY; CDR2 reads SVGEGT. The CDR3 is 12 amino acids. CDR3 loop: CASRSRDYGYTF. The CDR3 DNA follows: TGTGCCAGCCGGTCCAGAGACTATGGCTACACCTTC.

V and J are TRBV28 and TRBJ2-7; D may match TRBD1 or TRBD2 (5 bases each). CDR3 size: 14 residues. The V gene lost 6 bases and the J gene lost 2 bases, with 14 bases spanning the gap. CDR1 is MDHEN and CDR2 is SYDVKM in the germline V gene. In nucleotides, the CDR3 is TGTGCCAGCAGCACATCCGGGGCCCCCTACGAGCAGTACTTC. The encoded protein is CASSTSGAPYEQYF.

Ten or more counts support this clonotype. The chain links TRBV2 to TRBJ2-5, with TRBD2 identical over 8 bases. Trimming took 11 bases from V and 2 from J; bases not matched to a gene: 22. Germline V CDR1 and CDR2: SNHLY, FYNNEI. The CDR3 consists of 18 residues. The DNA for the CDR3 is TGTGCCGCACAAGGGAGTGTCGGGACTAGTGACAATCAAGAGACCCAGTACTTC. Its protein product is CAAQGSVGTSDNQETQYF.

This clonotype was found a few times. The chain carries TRBV12-3 or TRBV12-4 and TRBJ1-6; D perhaps matches TRBD1 (5 bases). The V end lost 0 bases, the J end lost 10 bases, and 16 bases lay between the germline ends. The CDR3 totals 16 residues. The CDR3 sequence: CASSLAGGERGSPLHF. For the CDR3, the DNA is TGTGCCAGCAGTTTAGCCGGGGGGGAGAGAGGCTCACCCCTCCACTTT.

This clonotype came up many times. The chain recombines TRBV5-6 with TRBJ2-5; D unclear. Germline lookup yields CDR1 SGHDT and CDR2 YYEEEE. The ends were cut back, 2 bases at V and 1 base at J, with 6 bases in the middle. The CDR3 covers 13 residues. The CDR3 loop reads CASSFGSQETQYF. The CDR3 DNA sequence: TGTGCCAGCAGCTTCGGGTCCCAAGAGACCCAGTACTTC.

This clonotype was recorded a few times. This chain links TRBV7-8 with TRBJ2-7; D not resolved. This CDR3 comprises 15 residues. The germline V gene encodes CDR1 SGHVS and CDR2 FQNEAQ. Trimming removed 3 bases at V and 6 bases at J, with 18 bases between. The CDR3: CASSFTTGLSLEQYF. The CDR3 DNA is TGTGCCAGCAGCTTTACGACCGGGCTGAGCCTCGAGCAGTACTTC.

This clonotype was observed many times. The chain has TRBV13 and TRBJ2-1; TRBD2 matches at 11 bases. Germline V gene data show CDR1 as PRHDT and CDR2 as FYEKMQ (reference sequence). This CDR3 has 17 amino acids. Trimming cost V 5 bases and J 0 bases; bases outside gene matches: 6. CDR3 DNA: TGTGCCAGCAGCCTCGGGACTAGCGGTAGCTCCTACAATGAGCAGTTCTTC. Its protein product is CASSLGTSGSSYNEQFF. The full variable domain, with the rest looked up from reference TRBV13 and TRBJ2-1, is AAGVIQSPRHLIKEKRETATLKCYPIPRHDTVYWYQQGPGQDPQFLISFYEKMQSDKGSIPDRFSAQQFSDYHSELNMSSLELGDSALYFCASSLGTSGSSYNEQFFGPGTRLTVL.

This clonotype came up a few times. This chain joins TRBV5-6 and TRBJ2-7; D is uncertain. This CDR3 has 15 residues. V lost 1 base and J 4 bases, leaving 15 bases between the germline ends. Germline CDR1 and CDR2: SGHDT and YYEEEE. The CDR3 is CASSLKRISPYEQYF. In DNA form, the CDR3 reads TGTGCCAGCAGCTTGAAGAGGATCTCACCTTACGAGCAGTACTTC. Based on the CDR3 plus reference TRBV5-6 and TRBJ2-7, the full variable domain is DAGVTQSPTHLIKTRGQQVTLRCSPKSGHDTVSWYQQALGQGPQFIFQYYEEEERQRGNFPDRFSGHQFPNYSSELNVNALLLGDSALYLCASSLKRISPYEQYFGPGTRLTVT.

This chain connects TRBV16 to TRBJ2-7; the D gene is possibly TRBD1 (5 bases). This CDR3 has 14 amino acids. The ends were cut back, 0 bases at V and 6 bases at J, with 12 bases in the middle. Germline CDR1 KGHSY, CDR2 FQNENV. CDR3 bases: TGTGCCAGCAGCCAATCTGCAACAGGCAGCGAGCAGTACTTC. Translating it yields CASSQSATGSEQYF.

In its sample, this clonotype was seen a few times. The V call is TRBV20-1, the J call TRBJ2-2; D gene ambiguous. This CDR3 is built from 12 residues. Looked up from germline, CDR1 is DFQATT and CDR2 is SNEGSKA (reference sequence). Deletions cut 4 bases from V and 3 bases from J, with 6 bases between. Here the CDR3 DNA reads TGCAGTGCTATTCGGGACACCGGGGAGCTGTTTTTT. Protein sequence: CSAIRDTGELFF.

DNA for the CDR3: TGTGCCAGCGAGGAGCAGACCAATCAGCCCCAGCATTTT. Translated: CASEEQTNQPQHF. The V and J genes are TRBV6-2 or TRBV6-3 and TRBJ1-5; D remains ambiguous. Germline V CDR1 and CDR2: MNHEY, SVGEGT. The CDR3 totals 13 residues. V dropped 8 bases and J dropped 3 bases, with 11 bases sitting between them.

J is TRBJ2-1 and V is TRBV6-1; D remains ambiguous. Trimming stripped 2 bases from V and 8 bases from J, with 16 bases between. This CDR3 is built from 15 residues. Per the germline V gene, CDR1 is MNHNS and CDR2 is SASEGT. The CDR3 region has the DNA TGTGCCAGCAGTGAATTCGGTGCTCTTGCTTATGAGCAGTTCTTC. Its protein is CASSEFGALAYEQFF.

This clonotype was counted many times. This rearrangement joins TRBV6-5 to TRBJ2-1; 8 nucleotides match TRBD1. Germline CDR1 is MNHEY and CDR2 is SVGAGI. Trimming took 5 bases from V and 5 from J; bases not matched to a gene: 5. CDR3 length equals 14 residues. This CDR3 is CASSPGQANNEQFF. Written as DNA, the CDR3 is TGTGCCAGCAGTCCGGGACAGGCAAACAATGAGCAGTTCTTC.

This clonotype was found a few times. The chain couples TRBV6-5 to TRBJ2-7, with no clear D. The germline V gene encodes CDR1 MNHEY and CDR2 SVGAGI. The ends were cut back, 2 bases at V and 3 bases at J, with 11 bases in the middle. The CDR3 covers 14 residues. The CDR3 here is CASSYVGGDYEQYF. DNA of the CDR3: TGTGCCAGCAGTTACGTAGGTGGGGACTACGAGCAGTACTTC.

This clonotype showed up just a few times. The J gene is TRBJ2-1, the V gene TRBV19, with TRBD2 matching 13 bases. With 3 bases clipped from V and 10 bases from J, the junction kept 3 bases outside the gene matches. The CDR3 runs to 14 residues. Germline V gives CDR1 LNHDA, CDR2 SQIVND (reference sequence). The CDR3 DNA is TGTGCCAGTAGTATGGGACTAGCGGGGTTCGAGCAGTTCTTC. Protein: CASSMGLAGFEQFF.

At least ten counts were recorded for this clonotype. J is TRBJ2-5 and V is TRBV25-1; D might be TRBD1 (5 bases). The CDR3 has 11 amino acids. Deletions cut 6 bases from V and 5 bases from J, with 7 bases between. Germline lookup yields CDR1 MGHDK and CDR2 SYGVNS. The CDR3 region is CASSRDETQYF. CDR3 coding DNA: TGTGCCAGCAGCAGGGATGAGACCCAGTACTTC.